This T cell receptor beta chain was sequenced during a study of blood T cell repertoires in COVID-19. Overall study: Acute and convalescent COVID-19 samples came from the United States, Italy and Spain. Sources were T cells, B-cell-depleted T cells, or PBMCs; the material itself was cDNA or gDNA.

This CDR3 has 16 amino acids. CDR1 and CDR2 from the germline V gene are SGHTA and FQGNSA. J was trimmed by 4 bases and V by 0 bases; bases with no gene match: 7. Participant ages covered about 18 to 100 years across some 25 US areas. Clinical history reported by participants formed the basis on which cohorts were assigned. TCRdb's copy holds only in-frame clones and misses some; the assay was immunoSEQ multiplex PCR. In the table there are approximately 400,000 clones, around nine tenths of which are singletons. This sequence was found in a young woman who had recovered from COVID-19. The chain is built from TRBV7-2 and TRBJ1-2, with 8 positions matching TRBD1. The sequencing input was PBMCs or T cells enriched from blood (not recorded which). The CDR3 reads CASSLAPGQGSYGYTF. CDR3 coding DNA: TGTGCCAGCAGCTTAGCGCCAGGACAGGGAAGCTATGGCTACACCTTC.